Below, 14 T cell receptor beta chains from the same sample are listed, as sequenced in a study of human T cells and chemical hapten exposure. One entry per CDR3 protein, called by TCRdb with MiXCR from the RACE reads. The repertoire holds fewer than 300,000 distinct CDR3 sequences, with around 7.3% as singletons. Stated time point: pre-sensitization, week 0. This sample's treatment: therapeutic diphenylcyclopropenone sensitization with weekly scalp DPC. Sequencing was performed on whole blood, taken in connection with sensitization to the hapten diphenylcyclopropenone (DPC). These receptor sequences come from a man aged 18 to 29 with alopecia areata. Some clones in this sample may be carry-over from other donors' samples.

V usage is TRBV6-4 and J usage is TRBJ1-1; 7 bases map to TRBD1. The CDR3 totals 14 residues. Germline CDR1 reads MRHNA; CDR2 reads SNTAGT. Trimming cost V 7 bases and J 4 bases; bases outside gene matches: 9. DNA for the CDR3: TGTGCCAGCATCGAATCAGGGGGAGGCACTGAAGCTTTCTTT. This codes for CASIESGGGTEAFF.

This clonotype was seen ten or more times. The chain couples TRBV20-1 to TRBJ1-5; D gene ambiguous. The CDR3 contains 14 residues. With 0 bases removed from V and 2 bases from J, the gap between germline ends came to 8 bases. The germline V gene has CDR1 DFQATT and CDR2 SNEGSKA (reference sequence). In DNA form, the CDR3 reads TGCAGTGCTAGAGATCATGTCGGCAATCAGCCCCAGCATTTT. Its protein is CSARDHVGNQPQHF.

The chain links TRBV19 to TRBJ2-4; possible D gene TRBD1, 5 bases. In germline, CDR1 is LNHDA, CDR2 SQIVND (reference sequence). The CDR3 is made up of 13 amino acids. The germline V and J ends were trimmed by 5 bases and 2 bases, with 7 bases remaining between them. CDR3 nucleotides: TGTGCCAGTAGTGGGGCGACCAAAAACATTCAGTACTTC. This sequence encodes CASSGATKNIQYF.

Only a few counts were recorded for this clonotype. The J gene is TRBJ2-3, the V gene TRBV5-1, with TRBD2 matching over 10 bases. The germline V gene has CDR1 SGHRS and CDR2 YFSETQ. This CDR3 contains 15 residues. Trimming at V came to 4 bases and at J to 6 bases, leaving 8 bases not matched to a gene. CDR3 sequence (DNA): TGCGCCAGCAGCAATCCTAGCGGGGGTTCCGATACGCAGTATTTT. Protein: CASSNPSGGSDTQYF.

The CDR3 sequence is CASSLATANYGYTF. In DNA, the CDR3 is TGTGCCAGCAGCTTAGCAACAGCTAACTATGGCTACACCTTC. The V call is TRBV11-2, the J call TRBJ1-2; D not resolved. V lost 1 base and J 0 bases, leaving 6 bases between the germline ends. There are 14 residues in the CDR3. The germline V gene has CDR1 SGHAT and CDR2 FQNNGV.

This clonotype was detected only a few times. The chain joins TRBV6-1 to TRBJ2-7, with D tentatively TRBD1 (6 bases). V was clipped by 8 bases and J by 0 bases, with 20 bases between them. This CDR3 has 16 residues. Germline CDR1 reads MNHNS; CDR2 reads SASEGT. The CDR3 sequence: CASSFRQAPSSYEQYF. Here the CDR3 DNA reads TGTGCCAGCTCTTTTCGACAGGCCCCCAGCTCCTACGAGCAGTACTTC.

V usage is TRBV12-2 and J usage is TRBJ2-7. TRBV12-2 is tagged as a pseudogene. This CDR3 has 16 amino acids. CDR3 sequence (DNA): TGTGCAAGTCGTCGTTTTAATCTAGGCACGGCCTACGAGCAGTACTTC. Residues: CASRRFNLGTAYEQYF.

The CDR3 here is CASSPEDTGELFF. The CDR3 DNA reads TGTGCCAGCAGCCCGGAGGACACCGGGGAGCTGTTTTTT. V usage is TRBV14 and J usage is TRBJ2-2; D may be TRBD2 (5 bases). Germline V gives CDR1 SGHDN, CDR2 FVKESK. The V and J ends lost 4 bases and 3 bases respectively, with 6 bases between them. This CDR3 region has 13 residues. Drawing the rest from reference TRBV14 and TRBJ2-2, the complete variable domain is EAGVTQFPSHSVIEKGQTVTLRCDPISGHDNLYWYRRVMGKEIKFLLHFVKESKQDESGMPNNRFLAERTGGTYSTLKVQPAELEDSGVYFCASSPEDTGELFFGEGSRLTVL.

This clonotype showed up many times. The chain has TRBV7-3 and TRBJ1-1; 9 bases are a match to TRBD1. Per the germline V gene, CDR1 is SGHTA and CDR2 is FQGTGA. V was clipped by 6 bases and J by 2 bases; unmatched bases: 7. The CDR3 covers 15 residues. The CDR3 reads CASRTGGEINTEAFF. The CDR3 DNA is TGTGCCAGCAGGACAGGGGGAGAGATTAACACTGAAGCTTTCTTT.

The CDR3, as DNA: TGTGCCAGCAGCTTAGATCGGGACAGGGGAGGAGGCTACACCTTC. Translated, it gives CASSLDRDRGGGYTF. The chain employs TRBV11-2 and TRBJ1-2, with TRBD1 matching 10 bases. The CDR3 loop spans 15 amino acids. The germline V gene has CDR1 SGHAT and CDR2 FQNNGV. V shed 0 bases, J shed 8 bases, and the junction held 6 bases outside the gene matches.

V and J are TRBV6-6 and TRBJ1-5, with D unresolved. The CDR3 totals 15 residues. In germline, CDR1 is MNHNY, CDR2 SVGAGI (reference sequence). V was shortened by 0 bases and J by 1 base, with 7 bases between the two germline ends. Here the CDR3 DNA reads TGTGCCAGCAGTTACTCAACCTTAAGCAATCAGCCCCAGCATTTT. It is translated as CASSYSTLSNQPQHF.

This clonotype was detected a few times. The CDR3: CSARRPATGIGEKLFF. CDR3 sequence (DNA): TGCAGTGCTAGACGACCCGCGACAGGGATAGGGGAAAAACTGTTTTTT. V and J are TRBV20-1 and TRBJ1-4; the match to TRBD1 covers 7 bases. This CDR3 contains 16 residues. V shed 2 bases and J 8 bases; nucleotides not matched to a gene: 14. The germline CDR1 and CDR2 sequences are DFQATT and SNEGSKA (reference sequence).

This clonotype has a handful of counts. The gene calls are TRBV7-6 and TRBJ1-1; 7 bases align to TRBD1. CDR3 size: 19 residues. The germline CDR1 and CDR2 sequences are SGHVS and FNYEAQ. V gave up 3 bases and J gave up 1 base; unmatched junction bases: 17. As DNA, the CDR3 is TGTGCCAGCAGCTTGGGGATGTCAATCAGGGGGAAGACGAACACTGAAGCTTTCTTT. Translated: CASSLGMSIRGKTNTEAFF.

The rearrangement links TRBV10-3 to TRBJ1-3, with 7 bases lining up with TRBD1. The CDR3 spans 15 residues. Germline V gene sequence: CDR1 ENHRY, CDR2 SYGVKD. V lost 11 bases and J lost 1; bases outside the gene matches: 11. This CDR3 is CAAKSQGVSGNTIYF. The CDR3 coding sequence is TGTGCCGCAAAATCCCAGGGGGTATCTGGAAACACCATATATTTT.